Shown below are 9 T cell receptor beta chains from a single sample sequenced in a study of graft-versus-host responses after intestinal transplantation. Generated by immunoSEQ multiplex PCR, the TCRdb table keeps only in-frame clones and is missing some. The sample lists tens of thousands of clones; roughly 87% were seen once. Processing released intraepithelial and lamina propria lymphocytes from the graft tissue. The source was ileum tissue, collected about 28 weeks after intestinal transplant. Receptor source: a human patient who received an intestinal transplant, so some T cells may come from the graft donor.

This clone is a singleton in its sample. The chain has TRBV25-1 and TRBJ1-1, with D unresolved. The CDR3 sequence is 11 residues long. V shed 1 base and J shed 6 bases, with 3 bases lying between them. Germline V gene lookup returns CDR1 MGHDK and CDR2 SYGVNS. The chain's CDR3 is CASSESAEAFF. DNA of the CDR3: TGTGCCAGCAGTGAATCCGCTGAAGCTTTCTTT.

Concerning this clone itself: Other DNA sequences from this sample encode an identical CDR3 as well. The chain is built from TRBV18 and TRBJ1-2, with D possibly matching TRBD1 (5 bases). The CDR3 consists of 13 residues. Germline-derived CDR1 and CDR2 are KGHSH and LQKENI. Trimming removed 3 bases at V and 7 bases at J, with 12 bases between. For the CDR3, the DNA is TGTGCCAGCTCACCGTCCGACAGTCGTGGCTACACCTTC. It encodes CASSPSDSRGYTF. Variable domain in full (rest from reference TRBV18 and TRBJ1-2): NAGVMQNPRHLVRRRGQEARLRCSPMKGHSHVYWYRQLPEEGLKFMVYLQKENIIDESGMPKERFSAEFPKEGPSILRIQQVVRGDSAAYFCASSPSDSRGYTFGSGTRLTVV.

This chain joins TRBV29-1 and TRBJ2-7; tentatively, D is TRBD2 (6 bases). Per the germline V gene, CDR1 is SQVTM and CDR2 is ANQGSEA. The CDR3 spans 15 residues. Trimming shortened V by 6 bases and J by 0 bases, and 18 bases separated the two germline ends. The CDR3 loop is CSVGVTGLTSYEQYF. The CDR3 DNA is TGCAGCGTGGGAGTCACGGGACTGACCTCCTACGAGCAGTACTTC.

V and J are TRBV5-1 and TRBJ2-2; possible D gene TRBD2, 6 bases. Between the trimmed V and J ends, which lost 3 bases and 4 bases, there was a span of 10 bases. This CDR3 contains 14 residues. CDR1 and CDR2 from the germline V gene are SGHRS and YFSETQ. This CDR3 reads CASSSQGGTGELFF. The CDR3 DNA reads as TGCGCCAGCAGCTCTCAGGGAGGCACCGGGGAGCTGTTTTTT.

The chain recombines TRBV7-8 with TRBJ1-1; 8 bases line up with TRBD1. The CDR3 consists of 18 residues. J was trimmed by 0 bases and V by 4 bases; bases with no gene match: 13. Looked up from germline, CDR1 is SGHVS and CDR2 is FQNEAQ. In DNA, the CDR3 is TGTGCCAGCAGCTCAACTTCTACTGACAGGGGAGTGAACACTGAAGCTTTCTTT. Translation: CASSSTSTDRGVNTEAFF.

V usage is TRBV7-3 and J usage is TRBJ2-2; no reliable D call. The CDR3 has 14 residues. Germline CDR1 reads SGHTA; CDR2 reads FQGTGA. Trimming removed 1 base at V and 6 bases at J, with 9 bases between. This CDR3 is CASSLNGVPGELFF. The CDR3 DNA sequence: TGTGCCAGCAGCTTAAATGGGGTTCCCGGGGAGCTGTTTTTT.

V and J are TRBV19 and TRBJ2-1; the D gene could be TRBD1 or TRBD2 (5 bases each). Germline V gives CDR1 LNHDA, CDR2 SQIVND (reference sequence). Trimming stripped 6 bases from V and 7 bases from J, with 13 bases between. The CDR3 loop spans 13 amino acids. CDR3 protein: CASSWGKGNEQFF. The CDR3 bases are TGTGCCAGTAGCTGGGGGAAAGGAAATGAGCAGTTCTTC.

The chain couples TRBV6-1 to TRBJ2-3; either TRBD1 or TRBD2 may supply D (6 bases each). The CDR3 length is 16 residues. CDR1 MNHNS and CDR2 SASEGT come from the germline V gene. The V gene lost 0 bases and the J gene lost 4 bases, with 14 bases spanning the gap. The CDR3 spells CASSEALRGGSDTQYF. CDR3 nucleotides: TGTGCCAGCAGTGAAGCGCTAAGAGGGGGGTCAGATACGCAGTATTTT.

The chain recombines TRBV5-1 with TRBJ1-5, with D tentatively TRBD1 (6 bases). The germline V and J ends were trimmed by 1 base and 2 bases, with 19 bases remaining between them. The CDR3 runs 18 residues. Germline CDR1 and CDR2: SGHRS and YFSETQ. The CDR3 is CASSLRRGHPSGNQPQHF. In DNA form, the CDR3 reads TGCGCCAGCAGCTTGAGGAGGGGACACCCTTCGGGCAATCAGCCCCAGCATTTT.